This record looks at one T cell receptor (beta chain) sequence and its context. Method: immunoSEQ multiplex PCR; TCRdb's copy keeps in-frame clones and lacks some. The sample includes 210,000 or so clones, 90% to 95% of them seen just once. The entry originates in a study of control samples from healthy donors and cancer patients. Trimming removed 0 bases from V and 5 bases from J, with 6 bases in between. The CDR3 extends over 13 amino acids. CDR1 is SGHDT, CDR2 YYEEEE, per germline. This sequence was found in a man aged 25-40 years in good health. The J gene is TRBJ1-5, the V gene TRBV5-6, with a weak D call TRBD1 (6 bases). Sequences were obtained from blood. CDR3 residues: CASSLAGDQPQHF. CDR3 coding DNA: TGTGCCAGCAGCTTGGCAGGGGATCAGCCCCAGCATTTT.